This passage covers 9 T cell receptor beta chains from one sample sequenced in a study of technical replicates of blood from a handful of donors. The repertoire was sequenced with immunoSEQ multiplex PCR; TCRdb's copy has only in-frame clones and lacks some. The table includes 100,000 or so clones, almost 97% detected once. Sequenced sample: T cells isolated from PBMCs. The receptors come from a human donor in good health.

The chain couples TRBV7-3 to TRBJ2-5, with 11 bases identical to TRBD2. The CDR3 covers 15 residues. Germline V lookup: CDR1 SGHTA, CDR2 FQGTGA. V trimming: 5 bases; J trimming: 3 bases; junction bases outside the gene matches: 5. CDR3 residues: CASSQGTSGKETQYF. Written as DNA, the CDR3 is TGTGCCAGCAGCCAGGGGACTAGCGGAAAAGAGACCCAGTACTTC.

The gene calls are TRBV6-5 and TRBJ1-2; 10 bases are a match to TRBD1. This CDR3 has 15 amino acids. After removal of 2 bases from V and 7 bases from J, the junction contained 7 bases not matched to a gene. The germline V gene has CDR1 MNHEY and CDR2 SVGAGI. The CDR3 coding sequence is TGTGCCAGCAGTTACAAGACAGGGGGCGCTTCTGGCTACACCTTC. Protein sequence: CASSYKTGGASGYTF.

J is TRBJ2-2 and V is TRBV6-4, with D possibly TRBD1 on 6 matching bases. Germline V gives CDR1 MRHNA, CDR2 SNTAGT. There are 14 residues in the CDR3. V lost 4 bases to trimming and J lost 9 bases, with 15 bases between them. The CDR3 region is CASSVEGGHRELFF. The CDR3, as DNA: TGTGCCAGCAGTGTTGAAGGGGGACACCGGGAGCTGTTTTTT.

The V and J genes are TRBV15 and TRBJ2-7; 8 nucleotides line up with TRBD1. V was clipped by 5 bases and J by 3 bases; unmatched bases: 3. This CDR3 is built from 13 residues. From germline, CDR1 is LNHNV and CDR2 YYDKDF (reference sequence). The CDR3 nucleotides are TGTGCCACCAGCCCCGGACAGGGCTACGAGCAGTACTTC. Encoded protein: CATSPGQGYEQYF.

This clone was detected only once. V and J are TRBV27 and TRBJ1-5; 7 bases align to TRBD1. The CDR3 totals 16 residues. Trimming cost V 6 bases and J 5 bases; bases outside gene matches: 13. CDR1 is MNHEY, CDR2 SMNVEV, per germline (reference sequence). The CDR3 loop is CASSPRDSQVDQPQHF. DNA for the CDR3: TGTGCCAGCAGCCCCCGGGACAGCCAGGTCGATCAGCCCCAGCATTTT.

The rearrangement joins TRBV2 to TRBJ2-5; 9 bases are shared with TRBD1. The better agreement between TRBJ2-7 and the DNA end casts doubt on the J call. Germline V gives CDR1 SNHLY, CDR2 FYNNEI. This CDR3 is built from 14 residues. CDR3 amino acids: CASIGTGSSYEQYF. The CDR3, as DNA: TGTGCCAGCATAGGGACAGGGAGCTCCTACGAGCAGTACTTC.

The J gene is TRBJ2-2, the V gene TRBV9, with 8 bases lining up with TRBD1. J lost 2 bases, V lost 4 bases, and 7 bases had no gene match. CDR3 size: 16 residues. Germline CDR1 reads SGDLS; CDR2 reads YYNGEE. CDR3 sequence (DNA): TGTGCCAGCAGCCCGAGGACAGGGTCTAACACCGGGGAGCTGTTTTTT. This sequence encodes CASSPRTGSNTGELFF. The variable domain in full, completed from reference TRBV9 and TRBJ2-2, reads DSGVTQTPKHLITATGQRVTLRCSPRSGDLSVYWYQQSLDQGLQFLIQYYNGEERAKGNILERFSAQQFPDLHSELNLSSLELGDSALYFCASSPRTGSNTGELFFGEGSRLTVL.

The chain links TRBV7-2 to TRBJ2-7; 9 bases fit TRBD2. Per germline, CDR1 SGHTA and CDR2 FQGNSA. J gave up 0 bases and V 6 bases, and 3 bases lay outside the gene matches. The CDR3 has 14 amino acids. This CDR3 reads CASRISGSSYEQYF. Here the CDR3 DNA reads TGTGCCAGCAGAATTAGCGGGAGCTCCTACGAGCAGTACTTC.

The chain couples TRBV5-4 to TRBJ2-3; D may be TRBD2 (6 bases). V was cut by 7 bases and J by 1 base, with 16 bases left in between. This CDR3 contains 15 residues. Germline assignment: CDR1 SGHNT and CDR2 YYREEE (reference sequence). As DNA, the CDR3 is TGTGCCAGCCGCCGGCGGGGCGGAGGCACAGATACGCAGTATTTT. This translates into CASRRRGGGTDTQYF. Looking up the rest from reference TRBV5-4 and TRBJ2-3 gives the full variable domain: ETGVTQSPTHLIKTRGQQVTLRCSSQSGHNTVSWYQQALGQGPQFIFQYYREEENGRGNFPPRFSGLQFPNYSSELNVNALELDDSALYLCASRRRGGGTDTQYFGPGTRLTVL.